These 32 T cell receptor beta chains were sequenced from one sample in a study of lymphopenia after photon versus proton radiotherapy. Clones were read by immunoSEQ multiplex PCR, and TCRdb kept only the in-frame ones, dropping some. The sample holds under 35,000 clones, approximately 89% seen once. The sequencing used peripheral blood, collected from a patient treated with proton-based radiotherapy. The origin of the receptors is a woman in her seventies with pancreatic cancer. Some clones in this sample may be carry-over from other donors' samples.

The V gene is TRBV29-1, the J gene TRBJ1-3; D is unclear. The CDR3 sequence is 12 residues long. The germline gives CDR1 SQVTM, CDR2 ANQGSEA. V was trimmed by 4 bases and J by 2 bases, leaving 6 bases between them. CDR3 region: CSVVSPGNTIYF. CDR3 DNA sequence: TGCAGCGTTGTCTCTCCTGGAAACACCATATATTTT.

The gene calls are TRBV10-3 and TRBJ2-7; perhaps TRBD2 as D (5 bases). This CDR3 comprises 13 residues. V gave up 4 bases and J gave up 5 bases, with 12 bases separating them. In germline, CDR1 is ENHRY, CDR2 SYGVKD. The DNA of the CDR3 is TGTGCCATCAGTGGGACTGGGATCCACGAGCAGTACTTC. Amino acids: CAISGTGIHEQYF.

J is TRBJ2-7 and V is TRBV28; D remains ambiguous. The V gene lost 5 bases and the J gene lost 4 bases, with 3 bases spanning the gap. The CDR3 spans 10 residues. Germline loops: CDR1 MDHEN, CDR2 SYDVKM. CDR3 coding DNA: TGTGCCAGCAGTAAATACGAGCAGTACTTC. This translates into CASSKYEQYF.

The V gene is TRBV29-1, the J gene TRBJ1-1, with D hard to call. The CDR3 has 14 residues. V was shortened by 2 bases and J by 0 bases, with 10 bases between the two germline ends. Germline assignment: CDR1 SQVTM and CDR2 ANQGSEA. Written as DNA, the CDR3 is TGCAGCGTTGAAATCCAGATCATGAACACTGAAGCTTTCTTT. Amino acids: CSVEIQIMNTEAFF.

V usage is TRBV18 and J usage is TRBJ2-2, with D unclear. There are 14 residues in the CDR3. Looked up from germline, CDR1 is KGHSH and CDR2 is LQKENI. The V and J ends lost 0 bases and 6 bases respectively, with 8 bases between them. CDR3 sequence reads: CASSPPAPPGELFF. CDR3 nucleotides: TGTGCCAGCTCACCACCCGCCCCCCCCGGGGAGCTGTTTTTT.

Here the CDR3 reads CASSDTGTAISYEQYF. CDR3 DNA: TGTGCCAGCAGTGATACCGGGACAGCCATATCCTACGAGCAGTACTTC. J is TRBJ2-7 and V is TRBV6-1, with TRBD1 identical over 7 bases. The CDR3 runs 16 residues. J gave up 1 base and V 3 bases, and 9 bases lay outside the gene matches. CDR1 and CDR2 from the germline V gene are MNHNS and SASEGT.

CDR3 loop: CASSAWGQGDTGELFF. CDR3 in DNA: TGCGCCAGCAGTGCTTGGGGACAGGGAGACACCGGGGAGCTGTTTTTT. This chain uses TRBV5-1 with TRBJ2-2; 9 bases map to TRBD1. Germline lookup yields CDR1 SGHRS and CDR2 YFSETQ. The CDR3 has 16 residues. V gave up 5 bases and J gave up 3 bases; unmatched junction bases: 8.

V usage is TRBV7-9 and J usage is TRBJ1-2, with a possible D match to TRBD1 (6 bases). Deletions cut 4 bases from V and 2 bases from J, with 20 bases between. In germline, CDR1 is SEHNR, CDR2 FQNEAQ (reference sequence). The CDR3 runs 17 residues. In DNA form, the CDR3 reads TGTGCCAGCAGCTCAACCCGTGCTTGGACAGAGAACTATGGCTACACCTTC. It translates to CASSSTRAWTENYGYTF.

The CDR3 here is CASSLGSSGDNEQFF. For the CDR3, the DNA is TGTGCCAGCAGTTTGGGGTCTAGCGGGGACAATGAGCAGTTCTTC. V is TRBV2 and J is TRBJ2-1; 9 bases are shared with TRBD2. The CDR3 length is 15 residues. Germline V gene sequence: CDR1 SNHLY, CDR2 FYNNEI. Trimming removed 5 bases from V and 5 bases from J; junction bases left unmatched: 7.

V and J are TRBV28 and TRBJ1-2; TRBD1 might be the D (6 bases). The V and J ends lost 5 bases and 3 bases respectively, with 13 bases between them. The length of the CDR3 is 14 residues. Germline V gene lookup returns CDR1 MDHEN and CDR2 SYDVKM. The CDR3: CASSPSGEDYGYTF. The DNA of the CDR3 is TGTGCCAGCAGTCCCTCAGGGGAGGACTATGGCTACACCTTC.

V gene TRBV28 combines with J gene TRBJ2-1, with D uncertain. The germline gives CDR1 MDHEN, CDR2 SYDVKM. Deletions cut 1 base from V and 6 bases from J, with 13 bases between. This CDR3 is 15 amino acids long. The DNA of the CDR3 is TGTGCCAGCAGTTTATTGCTTTTAGCCGGCAATGAGCAGTTCTTC. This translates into CASSLLLLAGNEQFF.

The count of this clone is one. Here the CDR3 DNA reads TGTGCCAGCACTCAACTCGGCGGGGGGCTCAATGAGCAGTTCTTC. Its protein is CASTQLGGGLNEQFF. V and J are TRBV2 and TRBJ2-1; 8 bases agree with TRBD2. The CDR3 spans 15 residues. Germline V gene lookup returns CDR1 SNHLY and CDR2 FYNNEI. The V and J ends lost 7 bases and 6 bases, in that order; junction bases with no gene match: 11.

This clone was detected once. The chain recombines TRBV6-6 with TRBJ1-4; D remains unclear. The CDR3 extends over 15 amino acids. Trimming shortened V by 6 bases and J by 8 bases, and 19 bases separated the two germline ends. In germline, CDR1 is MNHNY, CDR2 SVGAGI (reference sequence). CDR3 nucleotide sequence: TGTGCCAGCAGGCGTGACGCGACTTTTGGGGAAAAACTGTTTTTT. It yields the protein CASRRDATFGEKLFF.

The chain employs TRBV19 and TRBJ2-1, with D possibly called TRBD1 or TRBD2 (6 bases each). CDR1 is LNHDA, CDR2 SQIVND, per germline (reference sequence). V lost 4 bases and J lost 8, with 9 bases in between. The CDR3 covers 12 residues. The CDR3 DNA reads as TGTGCCAGTAGTAGAGGGGGGTATGAGCAGTTCTTC. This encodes CASSRGGYEQFF.

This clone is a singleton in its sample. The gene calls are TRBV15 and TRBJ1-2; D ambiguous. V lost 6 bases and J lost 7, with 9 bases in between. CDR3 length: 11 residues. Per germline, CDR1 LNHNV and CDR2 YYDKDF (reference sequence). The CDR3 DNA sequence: TGTGCCACCAGTGGGGAGGCTGGCTACACCTTC. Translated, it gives CATSGEAGYTF.

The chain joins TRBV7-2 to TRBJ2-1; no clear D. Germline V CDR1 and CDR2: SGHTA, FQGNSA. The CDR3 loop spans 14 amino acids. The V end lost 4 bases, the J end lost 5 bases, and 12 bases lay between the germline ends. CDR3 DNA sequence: TGTGCCAGCAGCTCGAGTGGGTTGAACAATGAGCAGTTCTTC. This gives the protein CASSSSGLNNEQFF.

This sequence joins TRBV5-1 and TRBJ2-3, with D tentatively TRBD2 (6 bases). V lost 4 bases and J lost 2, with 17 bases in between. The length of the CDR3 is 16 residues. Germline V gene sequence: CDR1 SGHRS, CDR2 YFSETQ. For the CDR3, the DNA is TGCGCCAGCAGCGTTGGGATCCAGCGGGCCACAGATACGCAGTATTTT. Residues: CASSVGIQRATDTQYF.

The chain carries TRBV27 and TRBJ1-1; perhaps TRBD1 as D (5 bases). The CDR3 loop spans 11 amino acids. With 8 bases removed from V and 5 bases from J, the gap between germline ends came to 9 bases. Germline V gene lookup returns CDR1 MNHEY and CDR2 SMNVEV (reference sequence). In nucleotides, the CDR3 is TGTGCCAGCGGACCAGGGACTGAAGCTTTCTTT. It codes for CASGPGTEAFF.

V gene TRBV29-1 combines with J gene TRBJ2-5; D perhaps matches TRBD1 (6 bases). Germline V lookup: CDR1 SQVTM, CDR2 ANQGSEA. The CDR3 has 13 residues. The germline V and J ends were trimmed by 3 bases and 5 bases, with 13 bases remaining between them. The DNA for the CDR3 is TGCAGCGTTGAGACCCCCCAGGGGGAGACCCAGTACTTC. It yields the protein CSVETPQGETQYF.

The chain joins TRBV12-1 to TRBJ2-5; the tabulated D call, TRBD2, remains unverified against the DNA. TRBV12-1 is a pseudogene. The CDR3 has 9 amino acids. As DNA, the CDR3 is TGTGCCACCTTTGAGACCCAGTACTTC. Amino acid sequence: CATFETQYF.

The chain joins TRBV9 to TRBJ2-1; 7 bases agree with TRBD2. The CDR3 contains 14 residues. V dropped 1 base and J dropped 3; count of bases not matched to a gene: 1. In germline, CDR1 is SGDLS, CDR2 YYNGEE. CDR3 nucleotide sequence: TGTGCCAGCAGCGTAAGGACTAGCTACAATGAGCAGTTCTTC. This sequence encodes CASSVRTSYNEQFF.

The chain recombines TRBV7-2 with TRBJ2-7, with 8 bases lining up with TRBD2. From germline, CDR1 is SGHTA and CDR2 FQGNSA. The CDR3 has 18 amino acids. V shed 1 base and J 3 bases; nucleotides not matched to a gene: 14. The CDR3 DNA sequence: TGTGCCAGCAGCTTAGGGGTAGGTAGCGGGATCAGAATCTACGAGCAGTACTTC. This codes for CASSLGVGSGIRIYEQYF.

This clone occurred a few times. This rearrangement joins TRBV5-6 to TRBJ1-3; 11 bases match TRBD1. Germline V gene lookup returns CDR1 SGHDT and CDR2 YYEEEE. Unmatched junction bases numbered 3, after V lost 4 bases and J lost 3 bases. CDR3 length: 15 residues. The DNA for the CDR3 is TGTGCCAGCAGCGGGACAGGGGGTGGTGGAAACACCATATATTTT. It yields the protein CASSGTGGGGNTIYF.

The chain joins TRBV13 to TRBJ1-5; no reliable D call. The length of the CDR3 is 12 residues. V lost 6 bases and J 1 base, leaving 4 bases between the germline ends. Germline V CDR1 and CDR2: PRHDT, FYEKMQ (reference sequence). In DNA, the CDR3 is TGTGCCAGCAGAAGAAGCAATCAGCCCCAGCATTTT. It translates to CASRRSNQPQHF.

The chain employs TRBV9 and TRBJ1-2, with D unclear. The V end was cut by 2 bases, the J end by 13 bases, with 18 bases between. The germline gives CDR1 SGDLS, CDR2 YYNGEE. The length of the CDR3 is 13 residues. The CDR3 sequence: CASSVSVQAAITF. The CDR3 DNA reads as TGTGCCAGCAGCGTTAGCGTTCAGGCGGCGATCACCTTC.

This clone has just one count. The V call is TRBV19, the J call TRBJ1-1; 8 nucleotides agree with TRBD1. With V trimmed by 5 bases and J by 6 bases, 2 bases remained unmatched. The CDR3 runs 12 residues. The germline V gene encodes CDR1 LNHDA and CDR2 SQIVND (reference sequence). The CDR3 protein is CASSRQGSEAFF. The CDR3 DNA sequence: TGTGCCAGTAGTCGACAGGGGTCTGAAGCTTTCTTT.

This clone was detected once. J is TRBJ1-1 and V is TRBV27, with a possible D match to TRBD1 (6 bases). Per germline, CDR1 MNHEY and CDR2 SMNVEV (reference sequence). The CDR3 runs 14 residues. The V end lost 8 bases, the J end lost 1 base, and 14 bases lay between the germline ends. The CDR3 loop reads CASFQGLANTEAFF. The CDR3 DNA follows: TGTGCCAGCTTCCAGGGGCTTGCGAACACTGAAGCTTTCTTT.

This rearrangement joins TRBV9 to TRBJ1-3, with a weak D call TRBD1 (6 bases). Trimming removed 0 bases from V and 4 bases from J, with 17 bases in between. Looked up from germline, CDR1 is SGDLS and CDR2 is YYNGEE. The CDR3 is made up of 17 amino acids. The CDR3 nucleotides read TGTGCCAGCAGCGTAGACGGAACAGGGCTAGGAGGAAACACCATATATTTT. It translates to CASSVDGTGLGGNTIYF.

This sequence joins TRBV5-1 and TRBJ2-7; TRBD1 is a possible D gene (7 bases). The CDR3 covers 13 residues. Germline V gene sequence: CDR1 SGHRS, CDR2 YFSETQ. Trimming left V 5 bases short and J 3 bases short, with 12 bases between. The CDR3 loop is CASRKQGGYEQYF. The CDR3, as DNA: TGCGCCAGCAGGAAGCAGGGGGGCTACGAGCAGTACTTC. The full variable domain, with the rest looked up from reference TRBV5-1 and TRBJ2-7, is KAGVTQTPRYLIKTRGQQVTLSCSPISGHRSVSWYQQTPGQGLQFLFEYFSETQRNKGNFPGRFSGRQFSNSRSEMNVSTLELGDSALYLCASRKQGGYEQYFGPGTRLTVT.

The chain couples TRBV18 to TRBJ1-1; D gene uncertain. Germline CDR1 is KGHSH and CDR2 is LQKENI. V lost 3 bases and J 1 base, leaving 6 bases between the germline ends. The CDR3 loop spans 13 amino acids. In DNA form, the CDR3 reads TGTGCCAGCTCACCGTTGCAGAACACTGAAGCTTTCTTT. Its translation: CASSPLQNTEAFF.

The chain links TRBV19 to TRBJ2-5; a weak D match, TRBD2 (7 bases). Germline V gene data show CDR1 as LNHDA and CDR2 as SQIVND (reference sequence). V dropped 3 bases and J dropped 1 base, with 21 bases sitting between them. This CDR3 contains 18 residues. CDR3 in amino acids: CASSMGRGLQLFQETQYF. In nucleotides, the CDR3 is TGTGCCAGTAGTATGGGGAGGGGGTTACAATTATTCCAAGAGACCCAGTACTTC. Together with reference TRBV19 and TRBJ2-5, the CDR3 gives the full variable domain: DGGITQSPKYLFRKEGQNVTLSCEQNLNHDAMYWYRQDPGQGLRLIYYSQIVNDFQKGDIAEGYSVSREKKESFPLTVTSAQKNPTAFYLCASSMGRGLQLFQETQYFGPGTRLLVL.

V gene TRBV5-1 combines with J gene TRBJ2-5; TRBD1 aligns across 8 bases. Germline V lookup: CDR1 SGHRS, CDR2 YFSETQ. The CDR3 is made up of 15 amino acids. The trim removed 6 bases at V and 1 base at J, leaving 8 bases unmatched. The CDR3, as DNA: TGCGCCAGCAAGGGAACAGGGGGTACCCAAGAGACCCAGTACTTC. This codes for CASKGTGGTQETQYF.